The T cell receptor (beta chain) under discussion was sequenced for a study of T cells in localized non-small cell lung cancer. Findings and limits, study-wide: Heterogeneity stays possible, as sequencing covered only one tumor region. When the top 100 tumor clones were examined, a median around 61 of them also appeared in the adjacent lung, which was paired and uninvolved. Compared with tumor, uninvolved adjacent lung displayed greater T cell clonality, ranking highest overall.

The CDR3 is 13 residues long. V was clipped by 5 bases and J by 6 bases; unmatched bases: 3. Germline V gives CDR1 SGHTA, CDR2 FQGNSA. Method: immunoSEQ multiplex PCR; TCRdb's copy keeps in-frame clones and lacks some. The data show 40,000 or so clones, about 76% seen once. This clone has just one count. The antigen is undetermined. The TCR was taken from a male donor aged 60 or over with stage II lung adenocarcinoma. V gene TRBV7-2 combines with J gene TRBJ2-2, with 7 bases matching TRBD1. This specimen consisted of peripheral blood mononuclear cells, obtained before any cancer treatment. CDR3 coding DNA: TGTGCCAGCAGCCCCGGGACAGCCGGGGAGCTGTTTTTT. Amino acid sequence: CASSPGTAGELFF.